This T cell receptor beta chain was found in a study of technical replicates of blood from a few donors. V trimming: 0 bases; J trimming: 7 bases; junction bases outside the gene matches: 9. The CDR3 length is 17 residues. From germline, CDR1 is SGHRS and CDR2 YFSETQ. Profiling relied on immunoSEQ multiplex PCR, and the TCRdb table lists in-frame clones only, not all of them. The table records tens of thousands of clones, about 89% of them present only once. The rearrangement links TRBV5-1 to TRBJ2-1; the match to TRBD1 covers 11 bases. This clonotype was sampled from a human donor in good health. The material sequenced was T cells isolated from PBMCs. The CDR3 sequence: CASSLDPRDRGVNEQFF. In DNA form, the CDR3 reads TGCGCCAGCAGCTTGGATCCCCGGGACAGGGGGGTAAATGAGCAGTTCTTC.